This T cell receptor (beta chain) is from a study of cytomegalovirus exposure and HLA in healthy donors. Study-level points and caveats: In vitro checks showed that three CMV-associated chains really do target CMV antigens. TCR beta chains numbering some 160 were designated cytomegalovirus-associated. With high specificity and sensitivity, the classifier reportedly diagnosed cytomegalovirus status. Many donors carried some public TCRs, although rarity characterized most TCR sequences.

Assay used: immunoSEQ multiplex PCR; TCRdb lists only in-frame clones, some missing. The sample has around 150,000 clones, 70% to 90% seen once; the top ten hold under 2.5%. This clone was observed a handful of times. What it binds is not known. The germline V gene encodes CDR1 MNHEY and CDR2 SMNVEV (reference sequence). The CDR3 length is 15 residues. V was pared by 2 bases and J by 11 bases, with 20 bases between. The genes are TRBV27 and TRBJ2-3; perhaps TRBD1 as D (6 bases). The receptor was isolated from a man aged 25-45 years in good health and CMV-seropositive. Sequencing was carried out using PBMCs. The CDR3 here is CASSLIQGTLRGQYF. The CDR3 DNA reads TGTGCCAGCAGTTTAATCCAGGGGACCTTGCGAGGGCAGTATTTT.